These 28 T cell receptor beta chains were sequenced from one sample in a study of human T cells and chemical hapten exposure. TCRdb independently ran MiXCR on the RACE reads; one entry per CDR3 protein. Of approximately 260,000 distinct CDR3 sequences in the sample, 7.7% were seen once. Time point given: pre-sensitization, week 0. The treatment: therapeutic diphenylcyclopropenone sensitization with weekly scalp DPC. This specimen was whole blood, taken in connection with sensitization to the hapten diphenylcyclopropenone (DPC). The receptors here all came from a man aged 18 to 35 with alopecia areata. Some clones in this sample may be carry-over from other donors' samples.

This clonotype showed up just a few times. The CDR3 bases are TGTGCCAGCAGCTTAGACGGGGCTGAAGCTTTCTTT. Amino acids: CASSLDGAEAFF. The V and J genes are TRBV5-5 and TRBJ1-1; D remains unclear. This CDR3 has 12 amino acids. Germline CDR1 is SGHKS and CDR2 is YYEKEE (reference sequence). V was trimmed by 2 bases and J by 6 bases, leaving 8 bases between them.

The chain combines TRBV25-1 with TRBJ1-4; 8 positions match TRBD1. J lost 2 bases, V lost 3 bases, and 2 bases had no gene match. CDR3 length: 15 residues. The germline CDR1 and CDR2 sequences are MGHDK and SYGVNS. CDR3 region: CASSDTGGTNEKLFF. In DNA form, the CDR3 reads TGTGCCAGCAGTGATACAGGGGGTACTAATGAAAAACTGTTTTTT.

This clonotype was observed a few times. The rearrangement joins TRBV7-9 to TRBJ1-2; D remains ambiguous. Germline CDR1 is SEHNR and CDR2 is FQNEAQ (reference sequence). The length of the CDR3 is 12 residues. Trimming cost V 2 bases and J 4 bases, with 5 bases left between them. The CDR3 sequence: CASSLSSYGYTF. For the CDR3, the DNA is TGTGCCAGCAGCTTAAGCAGCTATGGCTACACCTTC.

The V and J genes are TRBV20-1 and TRBJ2-5, with 13 positions matching TRBD2. The CDR3 runs to 15 residues. Germline-derived CDR1 and CDR2 are DFQATT and SNEGSKA (reference sequence). V shed 6 bases, J shed 2 bases, and the junction held 6 bases outside the gene matches. CDR3 in DNA: TGCAGTGCGACCGGACTAGCGGGGGAGCAAGAGACCCAGTACTTC. Its translation: CSATGLAGEQETQYF.

This clonotype was counted a few times. The CDR3 DNA reads TGTGCCAGCCAGCGGGATGACAGGGGGGACAATCAGCCCCAGCATTTT. Translation: CASQRDDRGDNQPQHF. V and J are TRBV7-9 and TRBJ1-5; 9 positions match TRBD1. The CDR3 spans 16 residues. V lost 8 bases to trimming and J lost 3 bases; unmatched junction nucleotides: 11. In germline, CDR1 is SEHNR, CDR2 FQNEAQ (reference sequence). Combining the CDR3 with reference TRBV7-9 and TRBJ1-5 gives the whole variable domain DTGVSQNPRHKITKRGQNVTFRCDPISEHNRLYWYRQTLGQGPEFLTYFQNEAQLEKSRLLSDRFSAERPKGSFSTLEIQRTEQGDSAMYLCASQRDDRGDNQPQHFGDGTRLSIL.

The chain couples TRBV20-1 to TRBJ2-2; TRBD1 matches at 10 bases. With 5 bases clipped from V and 4 bases from J, the junction kept 4 bases outside the gene matches. The CDR3 covers 14 residues. CDR1 and CDR2 (germline): DFQATT, SNEGSKA (reference sequence). The CDR3 region has the DNA TGCAGTGCTGACAGGGGGCTTGGCACCGGGGAGCTGTTTTTT. Protein product: CSADRGLGTGELFF.

V is TRBV10-3 and J is TRBJ2-5; 11 bases line up with TRBD2. This CDR3 is built from 16 residues. Germline V gene data show CDR1 as ENHRY and CDR2 as SYGVKD. V gave up 4 bases and J gave up 2 bases; unmatched junction bases: 6. CDR3 nucleotide sequence: TGTGCCATCAGTGCAAGGACTAGCGGGCAACAAGAGACCCAGTACTTC. This sequence encodes CAISARTSGQQETQYF.

This clonotype has at least ten counts. This chain links TRBV9 with TRBJ2-3, with D perhaps matching TRBD2 (5 bases). Germline assignment: CDR1 SGDLS and CDR2 YYNGEE. The CDR3 has 15 amino acids. V lost 0 bases and J 3 bases, leaving 11 bases between the germline ends. CDR3 region: CASSVAEGLTDTQYF. The CDR3 nucleotides read TGTGCCAGCAGCGTAGCTGAGGGCTTAACAGATACGCAGTATTTT.

This clonotype was counted a few times. This rearrangement joins TRBV18 to TRBJ1-1, with D possibly TRBD1 on 5 matching bases. The V gene lost 5 bases and the J gene lost 2 bases, with 12 bases spanning the gap. Per germline, CDR1 KGHSH and CDR2 LQKENI. The length of the CDR3 is 14 residues. The CDR3 DNA is TGTGCCAGCTCATTAACCCAGGGAAACACTGAAGCTTTCTTT. Translated, it gives CASSLTQGNTEAFF.

This clonotype was detected many times. This chain links TRBV6-5 with TRBJ2-7; D may be TRBD1 (5 bases). The CDR3 loop spans 12 amino acids. V lost 7 bases and J lost 2, with 9 bases in between. Germline CDR1 and CDR2: MNHEY and SVGAGI. The CDR3 loop reads CASKQGPYEQYF. DNA of the CDR3: TGTGCCAGCAAGCAGGGCCCCTACGAGCAGTACTTC.

This chain uses TRBV7-2 with TRBJ1-2; D ambiguous. Trimming shortened V by 5 bases and J by 0 bases, and 16 bases separated the two germline ends. Germline-derived CDR1 and CDR2 are SGHTA and FQGNSA. The CDR3 runs to 16 residues. In DNA, the CDR3 is TGTGCCAGCAGCCTCCCCTGGCCCGACCCTAACTATGGCTACACCTTC. Translating gives CASSLPWPDPNYGYTF.

This chain connects TRBV12-3 or TRBV12-4 to TRBJ2-7; 11 nucleotides align to TRBD1. The V gene end was trimmed by 5 bases and the J gene end by 5 bases; junction bases not matched to a gene: 2. The CDR3 runs to 13 residues. For the CDR3, the DNA is TGTGCCAGCAGTCGGGACAGGGGGGACGAGCAGTACGTC. Residues: CASSRDRGDEQYV.

This clonotype was counted a few times. This rearrangement joins TRBV6-5 to TRBJ2-1; D remains unclear. The CDR3 loop spans 16 amino acids. The ends were cut back, 6 bases at V and 6 bases at J, with 21 bases in the middle. The V gene's germline CDR1 is MNHEY and CDR2 SVGAGI. CDR3 sequence reads: CASSYHSDMVLNEQFF. The CDR3 bases are TGTGCCAGCAGCTACCACTCTGACATGGTCCTCAATGAGCAGTTCTTC.

In its sample, this clonotype was seen a few times. CDR3 residues: CASSMPGSPEAFF. The CDR3, as DNA: TGTGCCAGCAGCATGCCAGGGTCCCCTGAAGCTTTCTTT. The chain recombines TRBV7-9 with TRBJ1-1, with TRBD1 as a possible D gene (5 bases). This CDR3 region has 13 residues. Per the germline V gene, CDR1 is SEHNR and CDR2 is FQNEAQ (reference sequence). Trimming took 5 bases from V and 6 from J, leaving 13 bases between them.

Many counts were recorded for this clonotype. The chain recombines TRBV6-2 or TRBV6-3 with TRBJ1-6; D unclear. The CDR3 runs to 19 residues. Germline V gives CDR1 MNHEY, CDR2 SVGEGT. V lost 0 bases and J lost 0, with 15 bases in between. CDR3 bases: TGTGCCAGCAGTTACTCGAAGGTTCCGGGAAGCTCCTATAATTCACCCCTCCACTTT. This encodes CASSYSKVPGSSYNSPLHF.

In this sample, this clonotype turned up a few times. This chain's CDR3 is CASSLSTVTGELFF. In DNA form, the CDR3 reads TGTGCCAGCAGCCTATCGACAGTCACCGGGGAGCTGTTTTTT. This chain uses TRBV11-2 with TRBJ2-2, with a tentative D call TRBD1 (5 bases). V lost 5 bases and J lost 4, with 11 bases in between. Germline CDR1 and CDR2: SGHAT and FQNNGV. CDR3 size: 14 residues. Drawing the rest from reference TRBV11-2 and TRBJ2-2, the complete variable domain is EAGVAQSPRYKIIEKRQSVAFWCNPISGHATLYWYQQILGQGPKLLIQFQNNGVVDDSQLPKDRFSAERLKGVDSTLKIQPAKLEDSAVYLCASSLSTVTGELFFGEGSRLTVL.

This clonotype was detected many times. The CDR3 region has the DNA TGCGCCAGCAGCACGAGAATCTCAGGACAGGGCTCCGAGCAGTACTTC. Encoded protein: CASSTRISGQGSEQYF. The chain combines TRBV4-1 with TRBJ2-7; 8 positions match TRBD1. Per the germline V gene, CDR1 is MGHRA and CDR2 is YSYEKL. The J segment lost 6 bases and the V segment lost 5 bases, leaving 15 bases of the junction unmatched. This CDR3 has 16 amino acids.

CDR3 nucleotides: TGTGCCAGCAGCTTGTATAAGGGGGCGGACGAGCAGTACTTC. Its protein is CASSLYKGADEQYF. The V gene is TRBV5-4, the J gene TRBJ2-7, with 7 positions matching TRBD1. The J segment lost 5 bases and the V segment lost 1 base, leaving 6 bases of the junction unmatched. This CDR3 comprises 14 residues. Germline assignment: CDR1 SGHNT and CDR2 YYREEE (reference sequence).

Many counts were recorded for this clonotype. The rearrangement uses TRBV29-1 and TRBJ1-2; D is uncertain. Trimming stripped 8 bases from V and 2 bases from J, with 24 bases between. Germline V gives CDR1 SQVTM, CDR2 ANQGSEA. This CDR3 is built from 16 residues. The CDR3 here is CSSLTPVGFGNYGYTF. The CDR3 nucleotides read TGCAGCTCATTAACCCCGGTGGGCTTCGGGAACTATGGCTACACCTTC.

This clonotype was seen a single time. A clone one base away is much larger, so this may be a read error. The chain couples TRBV29-1 to TRBJ1-1; no reliable D call. The germline V gene has CDR1 SQVTM and CDR2 ANQGSEA. V shed 3 bases and J shed 1 base, with 6 bases lying between them. The CDR3 consists of 12 residues. CDR3 nucleotide sequence: TGCAGCGTTGACGTCGGGAACACTGAAGCTTTCTTT. This sequence encodes CSVDVGNTEAFF.

Regarding this clonotype: Germline and junction disagree at one end, which may indicate a read error. The V call is TRBV2, the J call TRBJ1-1, with 7 positions matching TRBD1. This CDR3 is built from 14 residues. Germline CDR1 is SNHLY and CDR2 is FYNNEI. The CDR3 bases are TGTGCCTGCAGTCCCGACAGGGCAGGGACTGAAGCTTTCTTT. It encodes CACSPDRAGTEAFF.

In its sample, this clonotype was seen many times. This chain links TRBV12-3 or TRBV12-4 with TRBJ1-5; TRBD1 might be the D (6 bases). Between the trimmed V and J ends, which lost 5 bases and 5 bases, there was a span of 13 bases. This CDR3 is built from 14 residues. CDR3 in DNA: TGTGCCAGCAGTACGGGGGGCGTTTATCAGCCCCAGCATTTT. Translation: CASSTGGVYQPQHF.

This clonotype was detected many times. V is TRBV12-3 or TRBV12-4 and J is TRBJ2-2; TRBD1 matches at 7 bases. This CDR3 region has 15 residues. V shed 5 bases and J 4 bases; nucleotides not matched to a gene: 7. CDR3 DNA: TGTGCCAGCAGTAAGACAGGGTTGGGCACCGGGGAGCTGTTTTTT. Amino acid sequence: CASSKTGLGTGELFF.

Ten or more counts support this clonotype. The J gene is TRBJ2-5, the V gene TRBV28; 8 nucleotides agree with TRBD2. Germline values: CDR1 MDHEN, CDR2 SYDVKM. The trim removed 6 bases at V and 0 bases at J, leaving 3 bases unmatched. The CDR3 has 14 residues. The CDR3 protein is CASSLTSDQETQYF. CDR3 DNA sequence: TGTGCCAGCAGCTTGACTAGCGACCAAGAGACCCAGTACTTC.

This clonotype was recorded at least ten times. The chain links TRBV7-9 to TRBJ2-7; D not certain. The length of the CDR3 is 11 residues. V dropped 6 bases and J dropped 6 bases, with 9 bases sitting between them. The germline gives CDR1 SEHNR, CDR2 FQNEAQ (reference sequence). The CDR3 loop reads CASSTESEQYV. As DNA, the CDR3 is TGTGCCAGCAGTACAGAGTCCGAGCAGTACGTC.

This clonotype was seen a handful of times. This rearrangement joins TRBV5-1 to TRBJ1-1; no clear D. This CDR3 has 15 residues. V was cut by 0 bases and J by 4 bases, with 13 bases left in between. Germline lookup yields CDR1 SGHRS and CDR2 YFSETQ. CDR3 region: CASSLDAVAGTEAFF. The CDR3 nucleotides are TGCGCCAGCAGCTTGGATGCCGTAGCGGGCACTGAAGCTTTCTTT.

This clonotype was counted a few times. The gene calls are TRBV6-5 and TRBJ1-6; 7 bases fit TRBD1. The ends lost 2 bases at V and 0 bases at J; junction bases unmatched: 4. The CDR3 has 17 residues. Germline loops: CDR1 MNHEY, CDR2 SVGAGI. The CDR3 here is CASSYQTGFSYNSPLHF. The DNA for the CDR3 is TGTGCCAGCAGTTACCAGACAGGGTTCTCCTATAATTCACCCCTCCACTTT.

V is TRBV29-1 and J is TRBJ2-3; 8 bases are shared with TRBD2. V trimming: 4 bases; J trimming: 1 base; junction bases outside the gene matches: 4. Germline V gene data show CDR1 as SQVTM and CDR2 as ANQGSEA. This CDR3 is built from 14 residues. The CDR3 spells CSVGASGRTDTQYF. CDR3 nucleotides: TGCAGCGTTGGCGCTAGCGGGCGCACAGATACGCAGTATTTT.